This entry lists 10 T cell receptor beta chains sequenced from one sample in a study of blood T cells in healthy people across ages. Together with a sample-barcoded 5' primer, a J-beta primer mix was included in a second PCR lasting about 6 to 11 cycles. One entry per CDR3 protein, called by TCRdb with MiXCR from the 5' RACE reads. The top ten hold 3% to 4.5% of the sample, which has hundreds of thousands of distinct CDR3 sequences, approximately 26% seen once. The same data also contributed to another study, on T cells of mothers and their children.

Input material: blood. The receptors stem from a boy aged 2 to 9 in good health.

This sequence joins TRBV10-3 and TRBJ2-5; 11 bases match TRBD2. V lost 11 bases and J lost 4; bases outside the gene matches: 9. This CDR3 contains 14 residues. CDR1 ENHRY and CDR2 SYGVKD come from the germline V gene. This chain's CDR3 is CASGPLAGAETQYF. The CDR3, as DNA: TGTGCCTCCGGGCCACTAGCGGGGGCAGAGACCCAGTACTTC.

This chain connects TRBV7-9 to TRBJ2-3; 8 bases map to TRBD1. With 8 bases clipped from V and 5 bases from J, the junction kept 9 bases outside the gene matches. The CDR3 is made up of 14 amino acids. Germline V CDR1 and CDR2: SEHNR, FQNEAQ (reference sequence). In DNA form, the CDR3 reads TGTGCCAGCCAGACCGGGACAGGTCGAGATACGCAGTATTTT. It translates to CASQTGTGRDTQYF.

Written as DNA, the CDR3 is TGTGCCAGCAGTGTTGGGGAGGGCCAACAGTTCTTC. It specifies CASSVGEGQQFF. The V call is TRBV28, the J call TRBJ2-1; 7 bases fit TRBD2. Trimming took 5 bases from V and 13 from J; bases not matched to a gene: 8. The CDR3 runs to 12 residues. In germline, CDR1 is MDHEN, CDR2 SYDVKM.

The chain is built from TRBV29-1 and TRBJ2-3; D may be TRBD2 (6 bases). The CDR3 covers 13 residues. Trimming shortened V by 6 bases and J by 5 bases, and 15 bases separated the two germline ends. Germline V gives CDR1 SQVTM, CDR2 ANQGSEA. The CDR3 is CSVRLVLVDTQYF. In DNA form, the CDR3 reads TGCAGCGTCCGACTAGTTTTGGTAGATACGCAGTATTTT.

This sequence joins TRBV20-1 and TRBJ2-5, with D maybe TRBD1 (5 bases). This CDR3 region has 14 residues. V was shortened by 5 bases and J by 5 bases, with 18 bases between the two germline ends. The germline gives CDR1 DFQATT, CDR2 SNEGSKA (reference sequence). This CDR3 is CSAPQGVQQETQYF. CDR3 coding DNA: TGCAGTGCTCCTCAGGGTGTTCAGCAGGAGACCCAGTACTTC.

V is TRBV7-8 and J is TRBJ2-1; 11 bases agree with TRBD2. The germline CDR1 and CDR2 sequences are SGHVS and FQNEAQ. The CDR3 runs 15 residues. V was pared by 11 bases and J by 7 bases, with 13 bases of the junction left unmatched. CDR3 amino acids: CAGGVLAGVPNEQFF. The CDR3, as DNA: TGTGCCGGCGGGGTACTAGCGGGGGTTCCTAATGAGCAGTTCTTC.

This clonotype was picked up a small number of times. The rearrangement joins TRBV12-5 to TRBJ2-7, with D unresolved. The J call is uncertain, as TRBJ2-5 better fits the DNA end. The CDR3 is 12 residues long. Germline V CDR1 and CDR2: LGHNT, FRNRAP. As DNA, the CDR3 is TGTGCTAGTGGTTCCAGTAGAGAGACCCAGTACTTC. Translation: CASGSSRETQYF.

This clonotype was observed a handful of times. The chain's CDR3 is CASRAQSRVAGSTQYF. CDR3 sequence (DNA): TGTGCCAGCAGAGCACAGAGCAGGGTGGCCGGGAGTACGCAGTATTTT. The chain links TRBV27 to TRBJ2-3, with D possibly matching TRBD2 (6 bases). Trimming left V 6 bases short and J 8 bases short, with 24 bases between. This CDR3 contains 16 residues. The germline V gene has CDR1 MNHEY and CDR2 SMNVEV (reference sequence).

This clonotype turned up a few times. The chain links TRBV6-2 or TRBV6-3 to TRBJ1-1; possibly TRBD1 for D (6 bases). The CDR3 has 13 amino acids. CDR1 and CDR2 from the germline V gene are MNHEY and SVGEGT. Trimming removed 7 bases at V and 0 bases at J, with 9 bases between. The CDR3: CASKTGMNTEAFF. CDR3 bases: TGTGCCAGCAAGACAGGCATGAACACTGAAGCTTTCTTT.

Notes on this clonotype: One end of the junction fails to match germline, which may point to a read error. The chain carries TRBV20-1 and TRBJ2-4; TRBD2 matches 7 bases. The CDR3 loop spans 15 amino acids. The germline V gene has CDR1 DFQATT and CDR2 SNEGSKA (reference sequence). The CDR3, as DNA: TGCAGTGCTAGCGAGGGACTACAACACAAAAACATTCAGCACTTC. This gives the protein CSASEGLQHKNIQHF.